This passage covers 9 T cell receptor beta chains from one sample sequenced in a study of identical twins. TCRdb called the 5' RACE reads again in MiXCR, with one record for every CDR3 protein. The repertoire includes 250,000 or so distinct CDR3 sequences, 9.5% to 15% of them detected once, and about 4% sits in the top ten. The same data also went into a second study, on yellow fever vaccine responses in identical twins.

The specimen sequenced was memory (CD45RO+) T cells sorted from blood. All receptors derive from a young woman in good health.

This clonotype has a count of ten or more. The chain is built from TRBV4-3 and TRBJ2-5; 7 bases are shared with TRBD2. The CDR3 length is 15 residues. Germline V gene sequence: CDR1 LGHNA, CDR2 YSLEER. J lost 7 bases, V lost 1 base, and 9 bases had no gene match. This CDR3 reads CASSQGGGPGTTQYF. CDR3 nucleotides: TGCGCCAGCAGCCAAGGGGGAGGGCCCGGCACGACCCAGTACTTC.

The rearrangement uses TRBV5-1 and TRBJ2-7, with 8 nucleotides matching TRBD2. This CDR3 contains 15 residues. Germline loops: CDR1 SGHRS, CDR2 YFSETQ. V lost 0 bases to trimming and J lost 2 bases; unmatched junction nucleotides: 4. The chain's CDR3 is CASSLVAAGAYEQYF. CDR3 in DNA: TGCGCCAGCAGCTTGGTCGCAGCGGGGGCCTACGAGCAGTACTTC.

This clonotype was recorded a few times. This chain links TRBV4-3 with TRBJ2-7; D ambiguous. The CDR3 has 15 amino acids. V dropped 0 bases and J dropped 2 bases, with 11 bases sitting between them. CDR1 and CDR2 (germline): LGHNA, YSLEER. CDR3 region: CASSQERNVAYEQYF. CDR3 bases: TGCGCCAGCAGCCAAGAACGTAACGTGGCCTACGAGCAGTACTTC.

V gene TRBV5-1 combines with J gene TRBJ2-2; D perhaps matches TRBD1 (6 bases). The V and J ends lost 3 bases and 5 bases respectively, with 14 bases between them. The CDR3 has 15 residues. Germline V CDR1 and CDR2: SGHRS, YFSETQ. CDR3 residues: CASSSRDIRTGELFF. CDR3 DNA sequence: TGCGCCAGCAGCTCACGGGACATTCGAACCGGGGAGCTGTTTTTT.

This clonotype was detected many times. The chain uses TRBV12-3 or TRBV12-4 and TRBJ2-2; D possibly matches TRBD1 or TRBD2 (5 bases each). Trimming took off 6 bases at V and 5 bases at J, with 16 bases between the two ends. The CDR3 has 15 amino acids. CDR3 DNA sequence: TGTGCCAGCAGCCCCCCCGGGGCAGGAACCGGGGAGCTGTTTTTT. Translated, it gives CASSPPGAGTGELFF.

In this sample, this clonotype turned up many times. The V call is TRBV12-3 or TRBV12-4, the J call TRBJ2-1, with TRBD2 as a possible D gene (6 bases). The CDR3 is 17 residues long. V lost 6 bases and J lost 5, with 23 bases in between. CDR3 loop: CASRYYGGGGGNNEQFF. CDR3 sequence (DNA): TGTGCCAGCAGATACTACGGTGGGGGTGGAGGGAACAATGAGCAGTTCTTC.

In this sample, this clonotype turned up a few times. CDR3 DNA: TGCGCCAGCAGTTCGGTGGGAGAAAAACTGTTTTTT. Its protein is CASSSVGEKLFF. This chain links TRBV5-1 with TRBJ1-4; D not resolved. There are 12 residues in the CDR3. With 5 bases removed from V and 8 bases from J, the gap between germline ends came to 10 bases. Germline CDR1 SGHRS, CDR2 YFSETQ. The full variable domain, with the rest looked up from reference TRBV5-1 and TRBJ1-4, is KAGVTQTPRYLIKTRGQQVTLSCSPISGHRSVSWYQQTPGQGLQFLFEYFSETQRNKGNFPGRFSGRQFSNSRSEMNVSTLELGDSALYLCASSSVGEKLFFGSGTQLSVL.

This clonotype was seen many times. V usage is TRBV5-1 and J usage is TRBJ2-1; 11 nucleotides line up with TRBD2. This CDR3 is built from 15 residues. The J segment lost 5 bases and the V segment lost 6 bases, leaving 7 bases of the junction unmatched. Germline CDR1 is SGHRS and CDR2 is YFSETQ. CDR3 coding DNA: TGCGCCAGCACCCAACTAGCGGGGGCGGACAATGAGCAGTTCTTC. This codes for CASTQLAGADNEQFF.

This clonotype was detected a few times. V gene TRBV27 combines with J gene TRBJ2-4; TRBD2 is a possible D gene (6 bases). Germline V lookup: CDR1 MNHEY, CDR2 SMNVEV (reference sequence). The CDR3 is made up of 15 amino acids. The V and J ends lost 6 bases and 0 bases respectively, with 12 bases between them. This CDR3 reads CASRSGEVAKNIQYF. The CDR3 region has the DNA TGTGCCAGCAGGTCGGGGGAGGTAGCCAAAAACATTCAGTACTTC.